This TCR beta chain was captured by sequencing in a study of T cells in Graves' hyperthyroidism and ophthalmopathy (dated by TCRdb to the late 2010s). In the study overall: Peripheral blood was sampled at the time of initial diagnosis, prior to any treatment. The paper reports TCR Vbeta CDR3 sequencing of 135 peripheral blood samples: approximately 43 ophthalmopathy, fewer than 80 hyperthyroidism and 17 progressor patients. In addition, the study compared T-cell repertoires in thyroid tissue and in blood from several Graves' hyperthyroidism patients. For training and testing, the roughly 100 patients in the discovery cohort were randomly divided in a 7:3 ratio. After sampling, hyperthyroidism patients received methimazole starting at 30 mg daily, and ophthalmopathy patients received high-dose intravenous methylprednisolone. To identify distinguishing TCR V-J signatures, a discovery cohort of around 100 patients was used, comprising 43 with Graves' ophthalmopathy and around 57 with stable Graves' hyperthyroidism. An independent validation cohort of around 19 hyperthyroidism patients and about 15 patients who later progressed to ophthalmopathy tested prospective prediction of ophthalmopathy.

The hyperthyroidism patients were between 18 and 65 years old and newly diagnosed, with a disease duration of less than 2 months. Exclusion was applied to patients with uncontrolled infections, other autoimmune diseases, pregnancy or lactation. Diagnoses were based on clinical symptoms, serum thyroxine and TRAb, thyroid ultrasound and orbital computed tomography. Blood from progressor patients was drawn when they were first diagnosed with hyperthyroidism, before any ophthalmopathy symptoms appeared. Ficoll-Paque density gradient centrifugation was used to isolate PBMCs from around 10 ml of fresh peripheral blood. Progressor patients were first diagnosed with Graves' hyperthyroidism and then developed ophthalmopathy during follow-up. Trizol reagent was used to extract total RNA, and RNA quality was then checked on an Agilent 2100 Bioanalyzer. At least ten counts were recorded for this clonotype. Its antigen is still unknown. Base quality data are lacking; no much larger clone is found one base away.

The TCR beta CDR3 regions were amplified from the RNA transcripts. For the first round of RT-PCR on the TCR CDR3, the HTBI primer set was used together with the Qiagen OneStep RT-PCR kit. Libraries were constructed in a second round of multiplex PCR, after which size selection and purification were carried out. Paired-end sequencing of the libraries was performed with 100 bp reads on an Illumina HiSeq2000. Processing in the source paper ran as follows. SOAPnuke was used to process the raw data, removing reads that contained adapters or uncalled bases, had a mean Phred below 15, or lacked an exact match to the constant primer or identifier. High-quality paired reads were merged with COPE v1.2.5, and unique nucleotide sequences were defined as clonotypes. MiTCR v1.1 was used to align the clonotypes against IMGT TRBV, TRBD and TRBJ reference segments. The analysis was restricted to V-J combinations with a frequency above 0.0001, which together covered over 99% of the repertoires. The TCS score was defined as the ratio of F50 (clonal expansion) to E x V (chaos), calculated using BLOSUM62-based TCRdist between CDR3 peptides within each V-J. Welch's t-statistics and random forest reduced approximately 520 V-J features to 13, which were used in a naive Bayes classifier (R e1071). TCRdb took the public reads, trimmed them with fastp at Q25, ran MiXCR for clone calling and kept in-frame beta chains. A single entry per CDR3 protein holds the most common genes and DNA from its merged rows. It is TCRdb's table, rather than the study itself, that gives the V and J calls and clone size. This sample gives around 300,000 distinct CDR3 sequences in total; around a quarter of them show up just once. The top ten clones comprise about 30% of the sample.

Broader findings and caveats from the paper: Sample size was not statistically predetermined, and investigators were not blinded to group allocation. Most expanded thyroid clonotypes (frequency above 0.001) were also detected in blood, suggesting blood repertoires may reflect thyroid immune responses. In validation, progression to ophthalmopathy was predicted by the model with 65% to 71% sensitivity and 72% to 85% specificity, a median of 6.5 months before onset. Ophthalmopathy was separated from stable hyperthyroidism by a 13 V-J signature model, with approximately 89% sensitivity and approximately 81% specificity obtained in cross-validation and 80%/75% obtained in testing.

The source is a man between 35 and 55 years old with Graves' hyperthyroidism that later progressed to Graves' ophthalmopathy. Source material: blood.

At the DNA level, the sequence is TGTGCCAGCAGCTCCCGAAAGGGACAGACTGAAGCTTTCTTT. Its protein product is CASSSRKGQTEAFF. The chain employs TRBV11-3 and TRBJ1-1; a stretch of 7 junction bases matches TRBD1. The V end gives up 4 bases and the J end 5 bases, leaving 7 bases in the junction not matched to a gene. The CDR3 spans 14 residues, from the cysteine through the phenylalanine. Only the CDR3 part of the read is kept: 42 bases, read in frame from the first base. According to the germline V gene, CDR1 reads SGHNT and CDR2 reads YENEEA.